This TCR beta chain was captured in a study of graft-versus-host responses after intestinal transplantation. Study as a whole: Tacrolimus and steroids were given for 3 to 4 years to all recipients after anti-thymocyte globulin induction.

Overall study findings and caveats: Detection of GvH clones occurred in recipient marrow, and some had their first appearance in ileum or blood. High graft-versus-host to host-versus-graft clonal ratios were seen in allografts of patients with graft-donor T cell macrochimerism.

Notes on this clone: Its antigen is unidentified.

Germline CDR1 is SGHVS and CDR2 is FQNEAQ. CDR3 length equals 15 residues. With 1 base removed from V and 1 base from J, the gap between germline ends came to 9 bases. This table comes from immunoSEQ multiplex PCR, and its TCRdb copy is limited to in-frame clones, with some not included. The repertoire holds 21,000 or so clones, with over 80% as singletons. The TCR comes from a human patient who received an intestinal transplant, so some T cells may come from the graft donor. The material was PBMCs, obtained 262 days after intestinal transplant. The chain has TRBV7-8 and TRBJ2-3; unclear D gene. CDR3 DNA sequence: TGTGCCAGCAGCTTAGAGAGGATCCGCACAGATACGCAGTATTTT. Protein: CASSLERIRTDTQYF.